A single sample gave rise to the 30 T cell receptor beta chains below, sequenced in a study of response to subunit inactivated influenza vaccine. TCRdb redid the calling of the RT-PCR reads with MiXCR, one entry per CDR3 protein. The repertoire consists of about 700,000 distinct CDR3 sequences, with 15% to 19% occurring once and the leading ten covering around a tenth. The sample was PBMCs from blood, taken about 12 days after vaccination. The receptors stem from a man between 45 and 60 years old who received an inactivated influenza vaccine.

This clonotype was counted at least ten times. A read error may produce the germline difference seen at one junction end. The chain's CDR3 is CSAEAAAGPQETQYF. The CDR3 nucleotides are TGCAGCGCTGAAGCGGCGGCAGGGCCCCAAGAGACCCAGTACTTC. The chain has TRBV29-1 and TRBJ2-5, with D perhaps assigned TRBD1 or TRBD2 (5 bases each). The CDR3 totals 15 residues. The germline CDR1 and CDR2 sequences are SQVTM and ANQGSEA.

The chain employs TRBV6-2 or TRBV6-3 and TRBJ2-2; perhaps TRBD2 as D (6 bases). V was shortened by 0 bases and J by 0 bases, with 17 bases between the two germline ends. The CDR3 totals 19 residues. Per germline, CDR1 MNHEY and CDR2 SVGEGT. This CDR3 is CASSYSLSGGGTNTGELFF. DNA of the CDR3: TGTGCCAGCAGTTACTCGCTGAGTGGTGGGGGGACGAACACCGGGGAGCTGTTTTTT.

DNA of the CDR3: TGTGCCACCAGTGACCCCCGATGGGGGGAGCTGTTTTTT. Translated, it gives CATSDPRWGELFF. The J gene is TRBJ2-2, the V gene TRBV24-1; D is undetermined. V was shortened by 4 bases and J by 8 bases, with 10 bases between the two germline ends. Per germline, CDR1 KGHDR and CDR2 SFDVKD. CDR3 size: 13 residues.

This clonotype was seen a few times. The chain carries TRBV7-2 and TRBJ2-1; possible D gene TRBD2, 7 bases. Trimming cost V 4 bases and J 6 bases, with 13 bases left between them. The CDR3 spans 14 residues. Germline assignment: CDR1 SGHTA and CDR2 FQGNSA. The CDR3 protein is CASSSGGQGNEQFF. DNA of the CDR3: TGTGCCAGCAGCTCGGGGGGCCAGGGCAATGAGCAGTTCTTC.

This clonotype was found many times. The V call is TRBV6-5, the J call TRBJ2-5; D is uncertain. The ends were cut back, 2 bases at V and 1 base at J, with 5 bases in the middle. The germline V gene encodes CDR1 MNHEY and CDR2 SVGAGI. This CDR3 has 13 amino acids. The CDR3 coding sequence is TGTGCCAGCAGTTACGGTGTCCAAGAGACCCAGTACTTC. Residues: CASSYGVQETQYF.

CDR3 DNA sequence: TGTGCCACCAGCCCGACTAGCGGGGGGATCATCGATACGCAGTATTTT. Translated, it gives CATSPTSGGIIDTQYF. The chain has TRBV24-1 and TRBJ2-3; 13 bases are shared with TRBD2. The germline CDR1 and CDR2 sequences are KGHDR and SFDVKD. The CDR3 totals 16 residues. After removal of 7 bases from V and 6 bases from J, the junction contained 9 bases not matched to a gene.

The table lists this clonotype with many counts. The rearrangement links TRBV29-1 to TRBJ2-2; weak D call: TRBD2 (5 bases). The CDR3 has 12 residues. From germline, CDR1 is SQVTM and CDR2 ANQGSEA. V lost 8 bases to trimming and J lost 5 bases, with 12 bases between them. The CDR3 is CSLKGVTGELFF. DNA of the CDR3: TGCAGCCTGAAGGGAGTAACCGGGGAGCTGTTTTTT.

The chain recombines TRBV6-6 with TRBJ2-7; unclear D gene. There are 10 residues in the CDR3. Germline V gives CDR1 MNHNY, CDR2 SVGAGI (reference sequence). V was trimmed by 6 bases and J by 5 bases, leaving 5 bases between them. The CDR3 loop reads CASSNNEQYF. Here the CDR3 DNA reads TGTGCCAGCAGCAACAACGAGCAGTACTTC.

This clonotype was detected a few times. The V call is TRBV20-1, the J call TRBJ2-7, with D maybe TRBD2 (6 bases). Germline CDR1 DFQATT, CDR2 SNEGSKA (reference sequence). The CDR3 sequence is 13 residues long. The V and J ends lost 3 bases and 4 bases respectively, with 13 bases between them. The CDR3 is CSASRGLWYEQYF. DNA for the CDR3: TGCAGTGCTAGTAGGGGACTGTGGTACGAGCAGTACTTC.

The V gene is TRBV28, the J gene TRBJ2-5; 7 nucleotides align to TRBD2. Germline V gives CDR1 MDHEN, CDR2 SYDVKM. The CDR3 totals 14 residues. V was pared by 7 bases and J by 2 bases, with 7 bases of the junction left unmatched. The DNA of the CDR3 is TGTGCCAGCATGCCGGGACTATCGCAAGAGACCCAGTACTTC. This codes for CASMPGLSQETQYF.

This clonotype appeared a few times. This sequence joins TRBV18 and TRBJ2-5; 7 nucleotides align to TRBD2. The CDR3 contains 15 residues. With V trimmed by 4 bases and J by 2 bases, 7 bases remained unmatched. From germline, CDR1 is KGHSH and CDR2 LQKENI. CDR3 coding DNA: TGTGCCAGCTCACGGGACCACGGGGGGCAAGAGACCCAGTACTTC. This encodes CASSRDHGGQETQYF.

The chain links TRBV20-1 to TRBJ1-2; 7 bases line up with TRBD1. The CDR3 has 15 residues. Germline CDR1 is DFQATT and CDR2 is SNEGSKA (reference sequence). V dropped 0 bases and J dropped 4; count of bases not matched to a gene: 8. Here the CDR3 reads CSAREEGQATYGYTF. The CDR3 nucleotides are TGCAGTGCTAGAGAAGAAGGACAGGCTACCTATGGCTACACCTTC.

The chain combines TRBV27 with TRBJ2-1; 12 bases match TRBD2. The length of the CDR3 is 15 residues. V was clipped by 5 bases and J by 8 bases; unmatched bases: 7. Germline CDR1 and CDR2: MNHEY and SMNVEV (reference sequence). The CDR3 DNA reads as TGTGCCAGCAGTCTCAGACTAGCGGGGGTCTATGAGCAGTTCTTC. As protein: CASSLRLAGVYEQFF.

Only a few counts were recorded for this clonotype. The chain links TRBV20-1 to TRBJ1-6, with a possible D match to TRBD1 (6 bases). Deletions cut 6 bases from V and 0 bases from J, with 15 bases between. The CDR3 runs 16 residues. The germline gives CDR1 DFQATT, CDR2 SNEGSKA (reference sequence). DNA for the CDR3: TGCAGTGCCCCTATCACAGGGAGCTCCTATAATTCACCCCTCCACTTT. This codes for CSAPITGSSYNSPLHF.

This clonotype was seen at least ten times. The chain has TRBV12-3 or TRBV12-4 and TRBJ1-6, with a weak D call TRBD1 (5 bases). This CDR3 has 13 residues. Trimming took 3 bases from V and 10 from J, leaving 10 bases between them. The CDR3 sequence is CASSFQGSSPLHF. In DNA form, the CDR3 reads TGTGCCAGCAGTTTTCAGGGTAGCTCACCCCTCCACTTT.

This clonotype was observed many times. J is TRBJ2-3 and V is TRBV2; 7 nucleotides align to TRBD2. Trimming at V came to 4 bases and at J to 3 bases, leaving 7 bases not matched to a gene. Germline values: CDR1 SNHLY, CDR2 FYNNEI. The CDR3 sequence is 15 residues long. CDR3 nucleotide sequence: TGTGCCAGCAGTGGGGAGGGACGGCGGACAGATACGCAGTATTTT. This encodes CASSGEGRRTDTQYF. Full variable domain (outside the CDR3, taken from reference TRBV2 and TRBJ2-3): EPEVTQTPSHQVTQMGQEVILRCVPISNHLYFYWYRQILGQKVEFLVSFYNNEISEKSEIFDDQFSVERPDGSNFTLKIRSTKLEDSAMYFCASSGEGRRTDTQYFGPGTRLTVL.

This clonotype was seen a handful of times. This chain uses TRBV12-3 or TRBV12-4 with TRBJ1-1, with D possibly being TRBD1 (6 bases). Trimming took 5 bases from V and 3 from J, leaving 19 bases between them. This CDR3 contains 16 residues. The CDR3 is CASSVTGSGVYTEAFF. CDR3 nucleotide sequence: TGTGCCAGCAGTGTAACAGGGAGCGGGGTGTACACTGAAGCTTTCTTT.

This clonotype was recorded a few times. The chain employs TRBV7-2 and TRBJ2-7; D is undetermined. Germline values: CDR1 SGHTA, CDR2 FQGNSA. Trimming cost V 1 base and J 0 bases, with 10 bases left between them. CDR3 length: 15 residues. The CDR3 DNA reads TGTGCCAGCAGCTTAGGGTACAGCACCTCCTACGAGCAGTACTTC. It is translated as CASSLGYSTSYEQYF.

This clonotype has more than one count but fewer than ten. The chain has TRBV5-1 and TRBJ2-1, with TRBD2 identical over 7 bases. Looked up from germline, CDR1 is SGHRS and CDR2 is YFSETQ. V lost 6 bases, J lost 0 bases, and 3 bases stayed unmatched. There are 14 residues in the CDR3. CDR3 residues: CASIRDYSYNEQFF. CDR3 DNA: TGCGCCAGCATCCGGGACTACTCCTACAATGAGCAGTTCTTC.

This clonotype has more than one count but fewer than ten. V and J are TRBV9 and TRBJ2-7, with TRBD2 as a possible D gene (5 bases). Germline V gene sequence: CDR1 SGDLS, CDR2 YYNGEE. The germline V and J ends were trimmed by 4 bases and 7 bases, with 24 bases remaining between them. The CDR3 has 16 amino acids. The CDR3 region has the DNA TGTGCCAGCAGCTCCAGGACTGCCGGGCCCCGTCGAGAGCAGTACTTC. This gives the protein CASSSRTAGPRREQYF. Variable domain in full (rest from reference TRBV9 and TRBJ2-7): DSGVTQTPKHLITATGQRVTLRCSPRSGDLSVYWYQQSLDQGLQFLIQYYNGEERAKGNILERFSAQQFPDLHSELNLSSLELGDSALYFCASSSRTAGPRREQYFGPGTRLTVT.

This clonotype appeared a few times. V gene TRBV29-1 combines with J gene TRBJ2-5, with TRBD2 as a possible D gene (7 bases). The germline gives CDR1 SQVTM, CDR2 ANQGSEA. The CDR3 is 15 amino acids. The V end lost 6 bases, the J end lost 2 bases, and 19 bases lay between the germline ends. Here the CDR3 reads CSVRMGGGPQETQYF. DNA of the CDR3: TGCAGCGTCAGGATGGGAGGGGGACCGCAAGAGACCCAGTACTTC. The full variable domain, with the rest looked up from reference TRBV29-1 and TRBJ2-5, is SAVISQKPSRDICQRGTSLTIQCQVDSQVTMMFWYRQQPGQSLTLIATANQGSEATYESGFVIDKFPISRPNLTFSTLTVSNMSPEDSSIYLCSVRMGGGPQETQYFGPGTRLLVL.

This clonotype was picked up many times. The CDR3 nucleotides read TGTGCCAGCAGCAAGGGACAGCCTAATTCACCCCTCCACTTT. It encodes CASSKGQPNSPLHF. J is TRBJ1-6 and V is TRBV7-2, with 7 positions matching TRBD1. Looked up from germline, CDR1 is SGHTA and CDR2 is FQGNSA. The V and J ends lost 5 bases and 6 bases, in that order; junction bases with no gene match: 4. This CDR3 comprises 14 residues.

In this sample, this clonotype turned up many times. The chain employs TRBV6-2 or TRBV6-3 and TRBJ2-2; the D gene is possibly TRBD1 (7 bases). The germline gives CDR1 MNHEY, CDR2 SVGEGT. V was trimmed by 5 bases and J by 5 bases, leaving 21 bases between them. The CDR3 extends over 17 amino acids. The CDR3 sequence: CASSTDRVDSGTGELFF. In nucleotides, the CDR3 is TGTGCCAGCAGTACCGACAGGGTGGATAGCGGTACCGGGGAGCTGTTTTTT.

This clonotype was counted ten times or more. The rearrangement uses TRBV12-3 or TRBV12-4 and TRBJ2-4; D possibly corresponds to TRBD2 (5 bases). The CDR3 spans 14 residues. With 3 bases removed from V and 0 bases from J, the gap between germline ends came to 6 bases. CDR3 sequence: CASSLRVAKNIQYF. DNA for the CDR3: TGTGCCAGCAGTTTGCGGGTAGCCAAAAACATTCAGTACTTC.

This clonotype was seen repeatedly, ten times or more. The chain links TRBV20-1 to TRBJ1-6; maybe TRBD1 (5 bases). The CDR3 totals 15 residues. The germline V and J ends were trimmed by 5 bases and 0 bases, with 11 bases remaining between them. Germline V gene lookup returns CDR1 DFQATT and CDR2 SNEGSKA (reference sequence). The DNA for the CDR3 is TGCAGTGCTGGGGGGGTCCGCTCCTATAATTCACCCCTCCACTTT. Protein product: CSAGGVRSYNSPLHF.

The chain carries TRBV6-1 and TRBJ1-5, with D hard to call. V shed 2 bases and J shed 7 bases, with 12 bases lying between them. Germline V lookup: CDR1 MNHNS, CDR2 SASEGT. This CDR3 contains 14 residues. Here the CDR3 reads CASSESGLSQPQHF. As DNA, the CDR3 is TGTGCCAGCAGTGAAAGCGGACTAAGCCAGCCCCAGCATTTT.

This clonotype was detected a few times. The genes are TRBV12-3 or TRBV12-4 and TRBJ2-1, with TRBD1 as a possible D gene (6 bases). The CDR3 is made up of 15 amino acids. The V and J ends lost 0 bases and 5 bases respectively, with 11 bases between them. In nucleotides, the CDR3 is TGTGCCAGCAGTTTAGCGGGGGCCACAGACAATGAGCAGTTCTTC. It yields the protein CASSLAGATDNEQFF.

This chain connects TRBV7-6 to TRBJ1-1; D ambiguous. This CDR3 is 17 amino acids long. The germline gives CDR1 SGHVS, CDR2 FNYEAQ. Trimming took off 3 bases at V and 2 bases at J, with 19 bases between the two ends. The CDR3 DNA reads TGTGCCAGCAGCTTCCATCGGCTGCTTGAGGGAAACACTGAAGCTTTCTTT. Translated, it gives CASSFHRLLEGNTEAFF. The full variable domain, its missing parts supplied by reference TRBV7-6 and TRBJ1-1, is GAGVSQSPRYKVTKRGQDVALRCDPISGHVSLYWYRQALGQGPEFLTYFNYEAQQDKSGLPNDRFSAERPEGSISTLTIQRTEQRDSAMYRCASSFHRLLEGNTEAFFGQGTRLTVV.

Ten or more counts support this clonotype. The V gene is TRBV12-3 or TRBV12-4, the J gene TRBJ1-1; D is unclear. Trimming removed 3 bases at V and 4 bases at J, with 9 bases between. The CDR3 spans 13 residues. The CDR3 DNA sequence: TGTGCCAGCAGTTTGTTGGAAGGCACTGAAGCTTTCTTT. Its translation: CASSLLEGTEAFF.

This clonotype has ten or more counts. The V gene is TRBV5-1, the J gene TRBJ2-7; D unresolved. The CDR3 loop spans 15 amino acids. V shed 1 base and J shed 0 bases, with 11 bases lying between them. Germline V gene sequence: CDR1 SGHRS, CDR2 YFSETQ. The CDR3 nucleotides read TGCGCCAGCAGCTTGAATGTGCTGAGCTCCTACGAGCAGTACTTC. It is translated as CASSLNVLSSYEQYF. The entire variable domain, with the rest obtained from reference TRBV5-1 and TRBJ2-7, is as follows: KAGVTQTPRYLIKTRGQQVTLSCSPISGHRSVSWYQQTPGQGLQFLFEYFSETQRNKGNFPGRFSGRQFSNSRSEMNVSTLELGDSALYLCASSLNVLSSYEQYFGPGTRLTVT.